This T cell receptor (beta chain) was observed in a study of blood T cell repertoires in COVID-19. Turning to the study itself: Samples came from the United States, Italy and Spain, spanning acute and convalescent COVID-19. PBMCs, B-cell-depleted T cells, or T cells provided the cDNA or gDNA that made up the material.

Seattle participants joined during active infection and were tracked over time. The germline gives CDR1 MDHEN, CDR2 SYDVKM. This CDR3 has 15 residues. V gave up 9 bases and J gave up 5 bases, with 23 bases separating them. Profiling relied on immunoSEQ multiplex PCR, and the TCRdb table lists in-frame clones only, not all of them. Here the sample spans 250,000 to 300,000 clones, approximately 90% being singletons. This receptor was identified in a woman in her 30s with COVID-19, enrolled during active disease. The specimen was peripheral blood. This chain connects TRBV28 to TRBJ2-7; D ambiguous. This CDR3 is CASIGSRQLRHEQYF. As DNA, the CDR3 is TGTGCCAGTATCGGGTCCCGGCAGCTTCGCCACGAGCAGTACTTC.